This TCR beta chain was found in a study of T cell responses to AZD1222 COVID-19 vaccine. V lost 4 bases, J lost 7 bases, and 12 bases lay in between. CDR3 length: 13 residues. Germline V CDR1 and CDR2: SGHTA, FQGTGA. TCRdb's copy holds only in-frame clones and misses some; the assay was immunoSEQ multiplex PCR. The sample records around 110,000 clones, more than 85% being singletons. This specimen was peripheral blood, taken on day 0 of AZD1222 vaccination. The chain is built from TRBV7-3 and TRBJ2-3; possibly TRBD1 or TRBD2 for D (5 bases each). This TCR was recovered from an adult in good health. The CDR3 loop is CASSSGDHNTQYF. CDR3 sequence (DNA): TGTGCCAGCAGCTCTGGGGACCACAATACGCAGTATTTT.